Listed below are T cell receptor beta chains from one sample, sequenced in a study of blood T cell repertoires in COVID-19. Method: immunoSEQ multiplex PCR; TCRdb's copy keeps in-frame clones and lacks some. Altogether under 150,000 clones are present, about 85% being singletons, with the ten largest covering 3.4%. Sequencing was performed on peripheral blood. These receptors originate from a man between 40 and 49 years old with acute or convalescent COVID-19. CDR3s include the opening cysteine and the closing phenylalanine or tryptophan. A D gene is named only where the DNA matches it firmly. Expanded clones are given a class, and other clones once, few, many or no size at all.

TRBV4-2	TRBD1	-	TRBJ2-7	CASSQDRDSAYEQYF	TGTGCCAGCAGCCAAGATCGGGACAGTGCCTACGAGCAGTACTTC
TRBV3-1/TRBV3-2	TRBD2	-	TRBJ2-1	CASSQEVRGSEQFF	TGTGCCAGCAGCCAAGAAGTACGCGGGAGTGAGCAGTTCTTC
TRBV23-1	-	-	TRBJ2-7	CASSRDTYYEQYF	TGCGCCAGCAGTCGGGACACTTACTACGAGCAGTACTTC
TRBV24-1	TRBD2	-	TRBJ2-3	CATSLAGGSTDTQYF	TGTGCCACCAGTCTCGCGGGGGGAAGCACAGATACGCAGTATTTT
TRBV4-3	-	-	TRBJ1-2	CASSQDGRGGSGYTF	TGCGCCAGCAGCCAAGATGGCAGGGGTGGTTCTGGCTACACCTTC
TRBV18	TRBD1	-	TRBJ2-2	CASSPSGGRFAGELFF	TGTGCCAGCTCACCCTCAGGGGGCCGATTTGCCGGGGAGCTGTTTTTT
TRBV2	-	-	TRBJ2-7	CASSETGDYEQYF	TGTGCCAGCAGTGAGACAGGAGACTACGAGCAGTACTTC
TRBV4-2	-	-	TRBJ2-7	CASSSSWGAYEQYF	TGTGCCAGCAGCTCTAGTTGGGGGGCCTACGAGCAGTACTTC
TRBV11-1	-	-	TRBJ2-7	CASSLGLATLSYEQYF	TGTGCCAGCAGCTTAGGACTTGCGACGTTATCCTACGAGCAGTACTTC
TRBV13	TRBD2	-	TRBJ2-7	CASRFGLAGEQYF	TGTGCCAGCAGATTCGGGCTAGCGGGTGAGCAGTACTTC
TRBV5-1	TRBD1	-	TRBJ1-4	CASSGTGATNEKLFF	TGCGCCAGCAGCGGGACAGGGGCCACTAATGAAAAACTGTTTTTT
TRBV15	TRBD2	few	TRBJ2-3	CATREGAGGPWDTDTQYF	TGTGCCACGCGCGAAGGGGCGGGGGGGCCATGGGACACAGATACGCAGTATTTT
TRBV2	TRBD1	-	TRBJ2-2	CASLGTANTGELFF	TGTGCCAGTCTCGGGACAGCGAACACCGGGGAGCTGTTTTTT
TRBV2	TRBD1	-	TRBJ2-7	CASRQETGNEQYF	TGTGCCAGCAGGCAAGAGACAGGGAACGAGCAGTACTTC
TRBV4-1	TRBD1	-	TRBJ1-5	CASSQGGTGGYSNQPQHF	TGCGCCAGCAGCCAAGGGGGGACAGGGGGCTATAGCAATCAGCCCCAGCATTTT
TRBV20-1	TRBD2	-	TRBJ2-1	CSASRGLAESRAYNEQFF	TGCAGTGCTAGTCGGGGACTAGCTGAATCTCGTGCCTACAATGAGCAGTTCTTC
TRBV19	-	-	TRBJ1-2	CASSIGIQASYGYTF	TGTGCCAGTAGTATAGGAATACAGGCCTCCTATGGCTACACCTTC
TRBV24-1	-	once	TRBJ2-3	CATSVPGGTDTQYF	TGTGCCACCAGTGTGCCCGGGGGCACAGATACGCAGTATTTT
TRBV11-1	TRBD2	-	TRBJ2-5	CASSLFWRGQETQYF	TGTGCCAGCAGCTTATTTTGGCGGGGGCAAGAGACCCAGTACTTC
TRBV9	TRBD1	-	TRBJ1-5	CASSRQGAYQPQHF	TGTGCCAGCAGCAGACAGGGGGCTTATCAGCCCCAGCATTTT
TRBV27	TRBD1	-	TRBJ2-4	CASSLPSANPTGIENIQYF	TGTGCCAGCAGTTTACCGAGCGCCAACCCGACAGGGATTGAAAACATTCAGTACTTC
TRBV6-5	TRBD1	-	TRBJ2-7	CASSVDRGAYEQYF	TGTGCCAGCAGCGTGGACAGGGGGGCCTACGAGCAGTACTTC
TRBV18	TRBD1	-	TRBJ1-2	CASSPVRTGAGYTF	TGTGCCAGCTCACCGGTGAGGACAGGGGCAGGCTACACCTTC
TRBV27	-	-	TRBJ1-1	CASSLGGVDTEAFF	TGTGCCAGCAGTTTGGGAGGGGTGGACACTGAAGCTTTCTTT
TRBV24-1	-	-	TRBJ2-1	CATSDRRSTGYNEQFF	TGTGCCACCAGTGATAGAAGGTCCACGGGCTACAATGAGCAGTTCTTC
TRBV9	-	-	TRBJ2-1	CASSPHQAGEQFF	TGTGCCAGCAGCCCCCATCAGGCAGGTGAGCAGTTCTTC
TRBV7-3	TRBD2	once	TRBJ2-5	CASSLGLGGQETQYF	TGTGCCAGCAGCTTGGGACTAGGAGGGCAAGAGACCCAGTACTTC
TRBV7-9	TRBD1	-	TRBJ1-4	CASSSDRRGRLWEKLFF	TGTGCCAGCAGCTCCGATCGCAGGGGGCGCCTATGGGAAAAACTGTTTTTT
TRBV7-9	-	-	TRBJ2-2	CASSFFPRRHPNTGELFF	TGTGCCAGCAGCTTTTTCCCCCGAAGACACCCCAACACCGGGGAGCTGTTTTTT
TRBV4-2	-	few	TRBJ2-7	CASSQIGAGNEQYF	TGTGCCAGCAGCCAAATTGGGGCGGGGAACGAGCAGTACTTC
TRBV11-2	-	-	TRBJ1-1	CASNILRVQGMNTEAFF	TGTGCCAGCAACATTCTTAGAGTTCAGGGGATGAACACTGAAGCTTTCTTT
TRBV7-9	-	few	TRBJ2-3	CASSPSTDTQYF	TGTGCCAGCAGCCCATCCACAGATACGCAGTATTTT
TRBV5-4	TRBD1	-	TRBJ1-1	CASSWDRGLRNTEAFF	TGTGCCAGCAGTTGGGACAGGGGGCTTAGGAACACTGAAGCTTTCTTT
TRBV9	-	-	TRBJ1-4	CASSVGGGREKLFF	TGTGCCAGCAGCGTAGGTGGGGGCCGGGAAAAACTGTTTTTT
TRBV14	TRBD2	-	TRBJ2-1	CASSQEGTSGGDEQFF	TGTGCCAGCAGCCAAGAAGGGACTAGCGGGGGTGATGAGCAGTTCTTC
TRBV13	-	-	TRBJ1-5	CASSLDRVRVSNQPQHF	TGTGCCAGCAGCTTAGATCGGGTGAGGGTTAGCAATCAGCCCCAGCATTTT
TRBV4-1	-	-	TRBJ2-7	CASSQDYLDRPYEQYF	TGCGCCAGCAGCCAAGACTACCTCGACAGACCCTACGAGCAGTACTTC
TRBV6-5	TRBD1	-	TRBJ2-2	CASRWTGRTGELFF	TGTGCCAGCAGATGGACAGGGCGCACCGGGGAGCTGTTTTTT
TRBV24-1	TRBD2	-	TRBJ2-1	CATSDPDTGLAGGVYNEQFF	TGTGCCACCAGTGACCCAGACACGGGACTAGCGGGGGGGGTATACAATGAGCAGTTCTTC
TRBV15	TRBD1	-	TRBJ2-3	CATSRDQGADTQYF	TGTGCCACCAGCAGAGACCAGGGGGCAGATACGCAGTATTTT
TRBV19	TRBD1	-	TRBJ2-5	CASRATGPETQYF	TGTGCCAGTAGGGCGACAGGGCCAGAGACCCAGTACTTC